Described below is a single T cell receptor beta chain sequence and its context. Its antigen is unknown. The data were produced by immunoSEQ multiplex PCR, yet TCRdb's version contains in-frame clones alone and is incomplete. The sample holds about 73,000 clones; about 85% are singletons and the top ten take 0.66%. This sample was included in a study of OX40 agonist ivuxolimab in advanced cancers. The study's findings and limits: Antigen specificity remained undetermined for the expanded peripheral T cells. Partial responders at 0.1-3.0 mg/kg had among the lowest clonal expansion.

Germline assignment: CDR1 SGHRS and CDR2 YFSETQ. V was pared by 2 bases and J by 2 bases, with 3 bases of the junction left unmatched. The CDR3 loop spans 15 amino acids. The source was CD4+ or CD8+ T cells sorted from blood, collected in a trial of the OX40 agonist ivuxolimab. The chain links TRBV5-1 to TRBJ2-3; 9 bases are shared with TRBD1. The clonotype was recovered from an adult with an advanced solid tumor such as melanoma, head and neck, liver or kidney cancer. CDR3 sequence reads: CASSLQGAPTDTQYF. Here the CDR3 DNA reads TGCGCCAGCAGCTTACAGGGGGCACCCACAGATACGCAGTATTTT.